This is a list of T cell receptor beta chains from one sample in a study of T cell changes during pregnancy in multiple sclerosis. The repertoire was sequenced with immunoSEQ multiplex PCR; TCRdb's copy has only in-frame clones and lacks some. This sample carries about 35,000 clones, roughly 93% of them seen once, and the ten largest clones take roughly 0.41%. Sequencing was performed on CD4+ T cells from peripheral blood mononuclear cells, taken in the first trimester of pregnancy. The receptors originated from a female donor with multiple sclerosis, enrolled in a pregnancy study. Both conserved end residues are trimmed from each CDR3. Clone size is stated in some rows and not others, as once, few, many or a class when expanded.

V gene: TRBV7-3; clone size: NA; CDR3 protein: ASSSGQGVGYT
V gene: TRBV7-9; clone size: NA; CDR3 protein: ASSLAGPDYNEQF
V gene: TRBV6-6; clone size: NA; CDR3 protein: ASSRVSYNEQF
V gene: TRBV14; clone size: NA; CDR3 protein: ASSQLRGLPGELF
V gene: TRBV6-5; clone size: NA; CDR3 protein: ASSRRTTNEKLF
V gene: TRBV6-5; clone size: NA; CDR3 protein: ASSYRGLLNTEAF
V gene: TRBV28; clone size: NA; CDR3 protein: ASTPVARYNEQF
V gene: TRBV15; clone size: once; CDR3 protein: ATSTGGAETQY
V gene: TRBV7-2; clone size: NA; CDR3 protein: ASSVIPSGANVLT
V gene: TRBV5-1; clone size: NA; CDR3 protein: ASSPLTGPSSGANVLT
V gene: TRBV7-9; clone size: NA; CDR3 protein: ASSRTSGNTDTQY
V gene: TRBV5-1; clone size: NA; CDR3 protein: ASSPWVGTGPNYGYT
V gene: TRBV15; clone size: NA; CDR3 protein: ATSSNLPTGELF
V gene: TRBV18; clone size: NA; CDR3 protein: ASSPEIAGNYGYT